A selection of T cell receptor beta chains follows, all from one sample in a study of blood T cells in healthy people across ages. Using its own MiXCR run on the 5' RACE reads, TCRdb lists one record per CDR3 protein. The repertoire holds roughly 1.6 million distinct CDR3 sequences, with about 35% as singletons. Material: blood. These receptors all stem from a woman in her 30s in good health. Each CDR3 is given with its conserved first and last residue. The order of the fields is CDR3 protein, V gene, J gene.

CDR3 protein: CASSPPPAGQAEQFF
V gene: TRBV11-2
J gene: TRBJ2-1

CDR3 protein: CSARDASASGKNEQFF
V gene: TRBV20-1
J gene: TRBJ2-1

CDR3 protein: CASSYSRDRDNQPQHF
V gene: TRBV6-6
J gene: TRBJ1-5

CDR3 protein: CASSGVVDEQFF
V gene: TRBV9
J gene: TRBJ2-1

CDR3 protein: CASSLALAGARSYEQYF
V gene: TRBV7-9
J gene: TRBJ2-7

CDR3 protein: CASSSQRGVDTQYF
V gene: TRBV7-2
J gene: TRBJ2-3

CDR3 protein: CASSEARTDTQYF
V gene: TRBV2
J gene: TRBJ2-3

CDR3 protein: CASSLLLGSYNEQFF
V gene: TRBV7-3
J gene: TRBJ2-1

CDR3 protein: CASGLSTDPEAFF
V gene: TRBV12-5
J gene: TRBJ1-1

CDR3 protein: CASSRIAGGSTDTQYF
V gene: TRBV5-1
J gene: TRBJ2-3

CDR3 protein: CASGEGSSYNEQFF
V gene: TRBV2
J gene: TRBJ2-1

CDR3 protein: CASSQEIQGPWGNEQFF
V gene: TRBV4-1
J gene: TRBJ2-1

CDR3 protein: CASANGGAEETQYF
V gene: TRBV5-4
J gene: TRBJ2-5

CDR3 protein: CASSLIAGSTDTQYF
V gene: TRBV4-1
J gene: TRBJ2-3

CDR3 protein: CATSRGSGGTYNEQFF
V gene: TRBV15
J gene: TRBJ2-1

CDR3 protein: CASSLGGRRWDTEAFF
V gene: TRBV5-1
J gene: TRBJ1-1

CDR3 protein: CASSPKWWTSQDSYNEQFF
V gene: TRBV3-1
J gene: TRBJ2-1

CDR3 protein: CASSWGAGEAFF
V gene: TRBV5-6
J gene: TRBJ1-1

CDR3 protein: CASSPHRERPYEQYF
V gene: TRBV9
J gene: TRBJ2-7

CDR3 protein: CASSLRYGKGNEQFF
V gene: TRBV11-3
J gene: TRBJ2-1

CDR3 protein: CSAPGLRDWDEQYF
V gene: TRBV20-1
J gene: NA

CDR3 protein: CASSRGLAEYNEQFF
V gene: TRBV7-2
J gene: TRBJ2-1

CDR3 protein: CASSFPGVRTEAFF
V gene: TRBV7-2
J gene: TRBJ1-1

CDR3 protein: CASSKGSRGQIEKLFF
V gene: TRBV3-1
J gene: TRBJ1-4

CDR3 protein: CASSRWSGGSTYEQYF
V gene: TRBV7-9
J gene: TRBJ2-7

CDR3 protein: CASSSGTSGRQKSNEQFF
V gene: TRBV28
J gene: TRBJ2-1

CDR3 protein: CSLASGSSSEQFF
V gene: TRBV29-1
J gene: TRBJ2-1

CDR3 protein: CAWSVRGGHAFF
V gene: TRBV30
J gene: TRBJ1-1

CDR3 protein: CSAMISGGSYNEQFF
V gene: TRBV20-1
J gene: TRBJ2-1

CDR3 protein: CSASPGGVKRSQPQHF
V gene: TRBV20-1
J gene: TRBJ1-5

CDR3 protein: CASSQDGPLVTEAFF
V gene: TRBV4-1
J gene: TRBJ1-1

CDR3 protein: CASSKAGDTGELFF
V gene: TRBV12-3/TRBV12-4
J gene: TRBJ2-2

CDR3 protein: CSARVGLAVYNEQFF
V gene: TRBV20-1
J gene: TRBJ2-1

CDR3 protein: CASSFPTDTGELFF
V gene: TRBV5-1
J gene: TRBJ2-2

CDR3 protein: CASVGTGPTYNEQFF
V gene: TRBV6-6
J gene: TRBJ2-1

CDR3 protein: CASSGSAQGPQHF
V gene: TRBV2
J gene: TRBJ1-5

CDR3 protein: CASSQPRKYQETQYF
V gene: TRBV4-1
J gene: TRBJ2-5

CDR3 protein: CASSRSGTTYEQYF
V gene: TRBV6-2/TRBV6-3
J gene: TRBJ2-7

CDR3 protein: CSASPTTGTDNHPQHF
V gene: TRBV20-1
J gene: TRBJ1-5

CDR3 protein: CASSLVGPGMGETQYF
V gene: TRBV7-3
J gene: TRBJ2-5

CDR3 protein: CATSRFAEGVGNIQYF
V gene: TRBV15
J gene: TRBJ2-4

CDR3 protein: CASSLGTRLNQPQHF
V gene: TRBV12-3/TRBV12-4
J gene: TRBJ1-5

CDR3 protein: CASSVDRDYEQYF
V gene: TRBV7-3
J gene: TRBJ2-7

CDR3 protein: CSARGRRGGSYEQYF
V gene: TRBV20-1
J gene: TRBJ2-7

CDR3 protein: CASSGQGAGQPQHF
V gene: TRBV7-2
J gene: TRBJ1-5

CDR3 protein: CASSVGDRVGYEQYF
V gene: TRBV9
J gene: NA

CDR3 protein: CASSSGTGGAGYTF
V gene: TRBV28
J gene: TRBJ1-2

CDR3 protein: CASSSPDTF
V gene: TRBV11-2
J gene: TRBJ1-2

CDR3 protein: CASSSSLHYYEQYF
V gene: TRBV7-9
J gene: TRBJ2-7

CDR3 protein: CASSLNRENTGELFF
V gene: TRBV5-1
J gene: TRBJ2-2

CDR3 protein: CASSSGRASYNEQFF
V gene: TRBV2
J gene: TRBJ2-1

CDR3 protein: CASSYSTGTGAYEQYF
V gene: TRBV4-1
J gene: TRBJ2-7

CDR3 protein: CATSDSRTEGETQYF
V gene: TRBV24-1
J gene: TRBJ2-5